The clone carrying this T cell receptor (beta chain) turned up a few times. Its antigen is still unknown. PCR primers comprised 60 Vbeta and 13 Jbeta primers. Study processing details: Counted up in a later analysis, unique TCR beta chains came to about 80 million, with around 10 million shared. Sequencing used immunoSEQ multiplex PCR; TCRdb keeps in-frame clones, though not all of them. For V, J and clone size, that table is used; D and trimming come from the DNA. This sample has tens of thousands of clones, with just under 80% found just once. The data were taken from a study of cytomegalovirus exposure and HLA in healthy donors. Study in general: Findings of an earlier analysis included over 95 million unique TCR beta sequences from roughly 200 million T cells. Regarding the study as a whole: Presence/absence comparisons presumed near-even sequencing depth among donors. Later work found most CMV-associated TCR beta chains apparently HLA-restricted.

Trimming took 9 bases from V and 6 from J; bases not matched to a gene: 10. There are 14 residues in the CDR3. Looked up from germline, CDR1 is ENHRY and CDR2 is SYGVKD. This clonotype was obtained from a male donor in good health and CMV-seropositive. Material: PBMCs. The chain employs TRBV10-3 and TRBJ2-1, with 8 bases fitting TRBD2. The CDR3 nucleotides are TGTGCCATGGGACTAGGGGGGGCACGCAATGAGCAGTTCTTC. Residues: CAMGLGGARNEQFF.